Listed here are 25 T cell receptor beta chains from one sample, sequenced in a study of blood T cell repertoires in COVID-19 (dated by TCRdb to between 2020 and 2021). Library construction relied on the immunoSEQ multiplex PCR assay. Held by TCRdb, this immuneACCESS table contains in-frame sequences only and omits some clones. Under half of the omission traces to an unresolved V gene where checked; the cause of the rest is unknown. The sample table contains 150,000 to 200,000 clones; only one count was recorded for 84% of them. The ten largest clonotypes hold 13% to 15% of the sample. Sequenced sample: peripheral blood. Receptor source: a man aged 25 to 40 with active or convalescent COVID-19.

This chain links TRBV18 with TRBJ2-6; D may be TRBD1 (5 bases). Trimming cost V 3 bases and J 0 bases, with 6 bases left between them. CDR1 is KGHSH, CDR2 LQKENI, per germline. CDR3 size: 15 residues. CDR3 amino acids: CASSPQGSGANVLTF. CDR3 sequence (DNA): TGTGCCAGCTCACCTCAGGGCTCTGGGGCCAACGTCCTGACTTTC.

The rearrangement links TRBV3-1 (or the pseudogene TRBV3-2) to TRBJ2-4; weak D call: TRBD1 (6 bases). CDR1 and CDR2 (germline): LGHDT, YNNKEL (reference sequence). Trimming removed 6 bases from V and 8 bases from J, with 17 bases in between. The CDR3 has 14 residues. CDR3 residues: CASSWTTGSDIQYF. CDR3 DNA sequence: TGTGCCAGCAGTTGGACGACAGGCTCCGACATTCAGTACTTC.

The CDR3, as DNA: TGTGCCAGCAGTGAACGACAAAGCCTGAGCACTGAAGCTTTCTTT. This sequence encodes CASSERQSLSTEAFF. This chain uses TRBV2 with TRBJ1-1; D gene uncertain. Per germline, CDR1 SNHLY and CDR2 FYNNEI. This CDR3 has 15 residues. Between the trimmed V and J ends, which lost 2 bases and 4 bases, there was a span of 14 bases.

The CDR3 coding sequence is TGTGCCAGCAGTTCTTTAGCGGAGCCGACCACAGATACGCAGTATTTT. Amino acid sequence: CASSSLAEPTTDTQYF. The chain employs TRBV28 and TRBJ2-3, with D perhaps matching TRBD2 (6 bases). From germline, CDR1 is MDHEN and CDR2 SYDVKM. The CDR3 has 16 residues. The V and J ends lost 4 bases and 2 bases respectively, with 16 bases between them.

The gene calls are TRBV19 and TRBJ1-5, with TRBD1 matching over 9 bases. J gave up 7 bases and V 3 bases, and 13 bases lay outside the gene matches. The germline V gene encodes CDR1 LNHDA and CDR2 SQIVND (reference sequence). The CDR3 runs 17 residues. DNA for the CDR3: TGTGCCAGTAGTATGCCTACCGGGACAGGGCTCCACCAGCCCCAGCATTTT. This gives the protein CASSMPTGTGLHQPQHF.

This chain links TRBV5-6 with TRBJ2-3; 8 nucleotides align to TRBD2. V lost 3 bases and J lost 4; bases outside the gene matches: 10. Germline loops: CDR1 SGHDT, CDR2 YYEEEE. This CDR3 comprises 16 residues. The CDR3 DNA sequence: TGTGCCAGCAGCTCGGGGACTAGAATAGCCTCAGATACGCAGTATTTT. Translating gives CASSSGTRIASDTQYF.

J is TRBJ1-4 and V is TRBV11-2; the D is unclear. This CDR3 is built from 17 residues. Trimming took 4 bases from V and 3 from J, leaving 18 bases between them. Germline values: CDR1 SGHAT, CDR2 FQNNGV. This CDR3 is CASSSKTSGPANEKLFF. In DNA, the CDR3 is TGTGCCAGCAGCTCCAAAACGAGCGGTCCGGCTAATGAAAAACTGTTTTTT. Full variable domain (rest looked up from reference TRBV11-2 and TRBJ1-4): EAGVAQSPRYKIIEKRQSVAFWCNPISGHATLYWYQQILGQGPKLLIQFQNNGVVDDSQLPKDRFSAERLKGVDSTLKIQPAKLEDSAVYLCASSSKTSGPANEKLFFGSGTQLSVL.

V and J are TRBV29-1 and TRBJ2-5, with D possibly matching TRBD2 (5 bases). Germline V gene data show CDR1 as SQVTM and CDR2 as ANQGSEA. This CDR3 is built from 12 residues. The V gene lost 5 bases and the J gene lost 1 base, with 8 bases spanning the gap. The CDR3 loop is CSVPGVQETQYF. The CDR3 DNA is TGCAGCGTTCCCGGGGTCCAAGAGACCCAGTACTTC.

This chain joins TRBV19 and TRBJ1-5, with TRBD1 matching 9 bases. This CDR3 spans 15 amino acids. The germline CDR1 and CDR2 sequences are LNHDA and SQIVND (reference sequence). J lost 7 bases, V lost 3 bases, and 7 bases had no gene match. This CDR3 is CASSMGQGPQQPQHF. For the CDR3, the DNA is TGTGCCAGTAGTATGGGACAGGGACCTCAACAGCCCCAGCATTTT.

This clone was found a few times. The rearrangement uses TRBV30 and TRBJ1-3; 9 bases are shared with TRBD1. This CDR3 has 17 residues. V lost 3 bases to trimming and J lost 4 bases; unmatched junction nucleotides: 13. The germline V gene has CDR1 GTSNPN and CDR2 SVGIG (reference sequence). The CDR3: CAWSAHSGQGGGNTIYF. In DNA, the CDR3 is TGTGCCTGGAGCGCGCACTCGGGACAGGGCGGGGGAAACACCATATATTTT. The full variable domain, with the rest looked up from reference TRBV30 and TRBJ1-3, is SQTIHQWPATLVQPVGSPLSLECTVEGTSNPNLYWYRQAAGRGLQLLFYSVGIGQISSEVPQNLSASRPQDRQFILSSKKLLLSDSGFYLCAWSAHSGQGGGNTIYFGEGSWLTVV.

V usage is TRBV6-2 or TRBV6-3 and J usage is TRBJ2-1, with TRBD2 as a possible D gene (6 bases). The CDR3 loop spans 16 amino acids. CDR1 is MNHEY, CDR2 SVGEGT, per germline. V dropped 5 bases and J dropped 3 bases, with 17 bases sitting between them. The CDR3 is CASSKAGRGVYNEQFF. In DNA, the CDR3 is TGTGCCAGCAGTAAAGCCGGGAGAGGGGTCTACAATGAGCAGTTCTTC.

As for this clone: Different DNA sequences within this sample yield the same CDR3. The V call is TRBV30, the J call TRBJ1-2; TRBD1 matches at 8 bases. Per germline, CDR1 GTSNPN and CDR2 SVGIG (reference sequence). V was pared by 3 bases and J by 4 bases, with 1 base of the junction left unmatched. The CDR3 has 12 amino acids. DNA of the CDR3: TGTGCCTGGAGCGGACAGGGCTATGGCTACACCTTC. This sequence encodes CAWSGQGYGYTF.

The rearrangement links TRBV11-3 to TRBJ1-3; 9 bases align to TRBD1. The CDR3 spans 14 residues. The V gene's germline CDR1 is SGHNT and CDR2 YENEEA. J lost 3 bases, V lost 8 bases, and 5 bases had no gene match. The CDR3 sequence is CASCGTGIGNTIYF. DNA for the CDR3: TGTGCCAGCTGCGGGACAGGGATTGGAAACACCATATATTTT. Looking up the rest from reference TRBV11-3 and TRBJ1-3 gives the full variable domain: EAGVVQSPRYKIIEKKQPVAFWCNPISGHNTLYWYLQNLGQGPELLIRYENEEAVDDSQLPKDRFSAERLKGVDSTLKIQPAELGDSAVYLCASCGTGIGNTIYFGEGSWLTVV.

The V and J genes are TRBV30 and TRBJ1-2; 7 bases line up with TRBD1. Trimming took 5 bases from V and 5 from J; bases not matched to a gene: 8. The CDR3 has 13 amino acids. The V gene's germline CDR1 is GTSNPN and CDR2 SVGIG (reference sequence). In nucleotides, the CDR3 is TGTGCCTGGGGGGACAGTCCGTCTTATGGCTACACCTTC. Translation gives CAWGDSPSYGYTF. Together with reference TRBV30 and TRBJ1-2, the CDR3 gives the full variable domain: SQTIHQWPATLVQPVGSPLSLECTVEGTSNPNLYWYRQAAGRGLQLLFYSVGIGQISSEVPQNLSASRPQDRQFILSSKKLLLSDSGFYLCAWGDSPSYGYTFGSGTRLTVV.

Here the CDR3 reads CASSLVGLASSYEQYF. The DNA of the CDR3 is TGCGCCAGCAGCTTGGTGGGGCTAGCGAGCTCCTACGAGCAGTACTTC. J is TRBJ2-7 and V is TRBV5-1; a weak D match, TRBD2 (6 bases). The CDR3 runs to 16 residues. V was pared by 0 bases and J by 0 bases, with 13 bases between. Germline values: CDR1 SGHRS, CDR2 YFSETQ.

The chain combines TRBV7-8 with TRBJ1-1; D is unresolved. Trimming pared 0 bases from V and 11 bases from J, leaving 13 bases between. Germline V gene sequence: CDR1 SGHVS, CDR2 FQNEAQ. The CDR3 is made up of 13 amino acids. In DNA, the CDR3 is TGTGCCAGCAGCTTAGCCGGGTTAGTCGGGGCTTTCTTT. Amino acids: CASSLAGLVGAFF.

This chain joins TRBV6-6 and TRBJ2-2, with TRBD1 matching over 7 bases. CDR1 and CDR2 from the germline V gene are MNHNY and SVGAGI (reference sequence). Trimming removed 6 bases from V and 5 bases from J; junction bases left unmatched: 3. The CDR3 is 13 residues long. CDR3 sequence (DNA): TGTGCCAGCAGAGGGGGCAGGACCGGGGAGCTGTTTTTT. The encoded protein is CASRGGRTGELFF.

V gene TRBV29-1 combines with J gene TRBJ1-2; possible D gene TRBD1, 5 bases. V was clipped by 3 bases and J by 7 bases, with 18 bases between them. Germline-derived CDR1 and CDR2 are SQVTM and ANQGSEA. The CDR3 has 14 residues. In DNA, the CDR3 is TGCAGCGTTGATTCTGGAGGGACGGTCGGTGGCTACACCTTC. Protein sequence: CSVDSGGTVGGYTF.

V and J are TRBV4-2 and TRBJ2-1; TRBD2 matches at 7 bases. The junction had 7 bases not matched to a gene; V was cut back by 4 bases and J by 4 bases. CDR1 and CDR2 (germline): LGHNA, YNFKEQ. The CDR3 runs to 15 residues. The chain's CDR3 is CASSPDSGPYNEQFF. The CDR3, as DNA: TGTGCCAGCAGCCCAGATAGCGGGCCTTACAATGAGCAGTTCTTC.

This CDR3 reads CASRAHMNTEAFF. The CDR3 DNA reads as TGTGCCAGCAGGGCCCACATGAACACTGAAGCTTTCTTT. V usage is TRBV12-3 or TRBV12-4 and J usage is TRBJ1-1, with D uncertain. The CDR3 consists of 13 residues. The V gene lost 6 bases and the J gene lost 0 bases, with 8 bases spanning the gap.

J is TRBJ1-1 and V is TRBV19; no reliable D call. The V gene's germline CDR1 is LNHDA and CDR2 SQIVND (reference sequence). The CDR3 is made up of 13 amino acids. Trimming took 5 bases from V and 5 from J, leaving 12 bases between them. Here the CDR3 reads CASSEVEGTEAFF. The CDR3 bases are TGTGCCAGTAGTGAGGTTGAGGGAACTGAAGCTTTCTTT.

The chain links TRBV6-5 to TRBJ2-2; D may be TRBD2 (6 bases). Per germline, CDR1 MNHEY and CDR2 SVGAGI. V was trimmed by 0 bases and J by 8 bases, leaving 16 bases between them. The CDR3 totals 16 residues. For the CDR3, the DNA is TGTGCCAGCAGTTACTCGGCGGGGTCCGGACGGGGGGAGCTGTTTTTT. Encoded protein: CASSYSAGSGRGELFF.

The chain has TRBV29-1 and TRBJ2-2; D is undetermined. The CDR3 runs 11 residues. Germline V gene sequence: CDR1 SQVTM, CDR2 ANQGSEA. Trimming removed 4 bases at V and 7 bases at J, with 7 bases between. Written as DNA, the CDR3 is TGCAGCGTTGTGGAGTACGGGGAGCTGTTTTTT. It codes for CSVVEYGELFF.

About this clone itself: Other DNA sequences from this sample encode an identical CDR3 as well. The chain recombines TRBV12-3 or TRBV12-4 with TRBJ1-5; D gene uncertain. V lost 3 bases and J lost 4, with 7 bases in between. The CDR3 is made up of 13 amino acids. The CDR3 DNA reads TGTGCCAGCAGTTTCGGCAGGAATCAGCCCCAGCATTTT. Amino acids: CASSFGRNQPQHF.

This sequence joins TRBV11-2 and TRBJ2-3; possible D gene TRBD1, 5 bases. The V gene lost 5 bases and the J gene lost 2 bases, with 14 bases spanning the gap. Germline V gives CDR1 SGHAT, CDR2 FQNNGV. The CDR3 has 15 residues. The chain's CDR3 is CASSRNGQNTDTQYF. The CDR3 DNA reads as TGTGCCAGCAGCCGAAACGGACAAAACACAGATACGCAGTATTTT.